Presented here are 16 T cell receptor beta chains from one specimen sequenced in a study of OX40 agonist ivuxolimab in advanced cancers. Here immunoSEQ multiplex PCR was the method, and the copy in TCRdb shows in-frame clones only, minus some. The data show about 60,000 clones, 75% to 90% seen once. Source: CD4+ or CD8+ T cells sorted from blood, taken in a trial of the OX40 agonist ivuxolimab. Receptor source: an adult with an advanced solid tumor such as melanoma, head and neck, liver or kidney cancer.

The chain recombines TRBV9 with TRBJ2-7; possible D gene TRBD2, 6 bases. Germline CDR1 and CDR2: SGDLS and YYNGEE. V was pared by 4 bases and J by 5 bases, with 22 bases between. The CDR3 is made up of 16 amino acids. The DNA for the CDR3 is TGTGCCAGCAGCCTGAGGACTGACGGGAGTTCCCACGAGCAGTACTTC. Protein sequence: CASSLRTDGSSHEQYF.

V usage is TRBV28 and J usage is TRBJ1-2; unclear D gene. The CDR3 consists of 17 residues. Trimming took 7 bases from V and 0 from J, leaving 21 bases between them. The germline CDR1 and CDR2 sequences are MDHEN and SYDVKM. DNA of the CDR3: TGTGCCAGCACCCAAAACCCCCCCGGGCCGTCTAACTATGGCTACACCTTC. Translated, it gives CASTQNPPGPSNYGYTF.

The genes are TRBV27 and TRBJ2-1; D not certain. From germline, CDR1 is MNHEY and CDR2 SMNVEV (reference sequence). The CDR3 contains 12 residues. With 5 bases removed from V and 3 bases from J, the gap between germline ends came to 5 bases. The CDR3 DNA reads TGTGCCAGCAGTCCGGGCTACAATGAGCAGTTCTTC. This codes for CASSPGYNEQFF.

The chain joins TRBV5-6 to TRBJ2-2; D is uncertain. Germline V gene lookup returns CDR1 SGHDT and CDR2 YYEEEE. Trimming cost V 1 base and J 1 base, with 8 bases left between them. There are 15 residues in the CDR3. CDR3 nucleotide sequence: TGTGCCAGCAGCTTGTGGGCCAAGAACACCGGGGAGCTGTTTTTT. It specifies CASSLWAKNTGELFF.

This rearrangement joins TRBV6-5 to TRBJ2-7; D possibly corresponds to TRBD1 (5 bases). CDR3 length: 13 residues. V gave up 5 bases and J gave up 6 bases, with 14 bases separating them. The germline V gene has CDR1 MNHEY and CDR2 SVGAGI. CDR3 nucleotide sequence: TGTGCCAGCAGTCCTCGGCAGGGTTCCGAGCAGTACTTC. Translation: CASSPRQGSEQYF.

The chain combines TRBV18 with TRBJ2-7; 11 nucleotides line up with TRBD1. The CDR3 totals 12 residues. V shed 3 bases and J 12 bases; nucleotides not matched to a gene: 4. CDR1 is KGHSH and CDR2 is LQKENI in the germline V gene. The CDR3 sequence: CASSPDRGLLYF. The CDR3 nucleotides read TGTGCCAGCTCACCGGACAGGGGGCTCCTGTACTTC.

The rearrangement uses TRBV2 and TRBJ1-1, with D uncertain. V was clipped by 7 bases and J by 4 bases, with 13 bases between them. CDR3 length: 13 amino acids. The germline V gene encodes CDR1 SNHLY and CDR2 FYNNEI. The CDR3: CASMGGGFTEAFF. The CDR3 bases are TGTGCCAGCATGGGAGGAGGGTTCACTGAAGCTTTCTTT.

V usage is TRBV6-5 and J usage is TRBJ2-1, with 12 bases that match TRBD2. With 0 bases clipped from V and 10 bases from J, the junction kept 1 base outside the gene matches. There are 14 residues in the CDR3. CDR1 is MNHEY, CDR2 SVGAGI, per germline. This chain's CDR3 is CASSYSGTSGEQFF. The CDR3 DNA sequence: TGTGCCAGCAGTTACTCCGGGACTAGCGGGGAGCAGTTCTTC.

The chain couples TRBV7-8 to TRBJ2-3; D remains ambiguous. There are 14 residues in the CDR3. In germline, CDR1 is SGHVS, CDR2 FQNEAQ. V was clipped by 1 base and J by 0 bases, with 5 bases between them. CDR3 protein: CASSLEWSTDTQYF. CDR3 nucleotides: TGTGCCAGCAGCTTAGAATGGAGCACAGATACGCAGTATTTT.

CDR3 coding DNA: TGTGCCAGCAGCTTGGCGGGAGGGTCCTACGAGCAGTACTTC. The encoded protein is CASSLAGGSYEQYF. The rearrangement joins TRBV7-9 to TRBJ2-7; TRBD2 matches at 9 bases. This CDR3 comprises 14 residues. The V gene end was trimmed by 3 bases and the J gene end by 1 base; junction bases not matched to a gene: 1. CDR1 and CDR2 (germline): SEHNR, FQNEAQ (reference sequence).

The chain has TRBV7-9 and TRBJ1-3; no clear D gene. V lost 1 base and J lost 7, with 8 bases in between. Germline CDR1 reads SEHNR; CDR2 reads FQNEAQ (reference sequence). The CDR3 has 13 residues. The CDR3 region has the DNA TGTGCCAGCAGCTTAGGGATGGAGAACACCATATATTTT. Translating it yields CASSLGMENTIYF.

V usage is TRBV5-4 and J usage is TRBJ2-5; D possibly corresponds to TRBD1 (7 bases). CDR1 and CDR2 from the germline V gene are SGHNT and YYREEE (reference sequence). The CDR3 runs to 15 residues. Trimming pared 4 bases from V and 7 bases from J, leaving 20 bases between. The CDR3, as DNA: TGTGCCAGCAGCCTACGACAGGGAAGGGAGGTGACCCAGTACTTC. Protein: CASSLRQGREVTQYF.

As DNA, the CDR3 is TGTGCCAGCAGCCCAGGGGGACAGGGAGATGAAAAACTGTTTTTT. It specifies CASSPGGQGDEKLFF. The J gene is TRBJ1-4, the V gene TRBV28; 9 bases align to TRBD1. Germline V CDR1 and CDR2: MDHEN, SYDVKM. V was clipped by 6 bases and J by 6 bases; unmatched bases: 8. CDR3 size: 15 residues.

The chain links TRBV7-8 to TRBJ1-2, with 7 bases lining up with TRBD1. Germline assignment: CDR1 SGHVS and CDR2 FQNEAQ. The CDR3 length is 14 residues. The trim removed 0 bases at V and 8 bases at J, leaving 6 bases unmatched. In nucleotides, the CDR3 is TGTGCCAGCAGCTTAGCGCAGGGGGGGCAGGGCTACACCTTC. Encoded protein: CASSLAQGGQGYTF.

The chain uses TRBV29-1 and TRBJ2-5, with a weak D call TRBD1 (5 bases). V was cut by 3 bases and J by 1 base, with 15 bases left in between. Per the germline V gene, CDR1 is SQVTM and CDR2 is ANQGSEA. This CDR3 is built from 15 residues. This CDR3 is CSVESGRATQETQYF. For the CDR3, the DNA is TGCAGCGTTGAGTCGGGCAGGGCAACCCAAGAGACCCAGTACTTC.

In its sample, this clone was seen a few times. The CDR3 nucleotides are TGTGCCAGCAGTTACTCGACCCCGACGGAAACCTACGAGCAGTACTTC. This translates into CASSYSTPTETYEQYF. This chain links TRBV6-5 with TRBJ2-7; D unclear. The CDR3 runs 16 residues. With 0 bases removed from V and 2 bases from J, the gap between germline ends came to 14 bases. Per germline, CDR1 MNHEY and CDR2 SVGAGI.